The clone carrying this TCR beta chain was found once. CDR1 is MNHNY and CDR2 is SVGAGI in the germline V gene (reference sequence). V dropped 0 bases and J dropped 2 bases, with 9 bases sitting between them. The CDR3 has 15 residues. This sample is part of a study of T cell changes during pregnancy in multiple sclerosis. TCRdb's copy holds only in-frame clones and misses some; the assay was immunoSEQ multiplex PCR. The data show 100,000 or so clones, 94% seen once. The chain employs TRBV6-6 and TRBJ2-3; unclear D gene. Sample: peripheral blood, taken before pregnancy. The source is a female donor with multiple sclerosis, enrolled in a pregnancy study. Written as DNA, the CDR3 is TGTGCCAGCAGTTACTCTGTCCTTCTCACAGATACGCAGTATTTT. This codes for CASSYSVLLTDTQYF.